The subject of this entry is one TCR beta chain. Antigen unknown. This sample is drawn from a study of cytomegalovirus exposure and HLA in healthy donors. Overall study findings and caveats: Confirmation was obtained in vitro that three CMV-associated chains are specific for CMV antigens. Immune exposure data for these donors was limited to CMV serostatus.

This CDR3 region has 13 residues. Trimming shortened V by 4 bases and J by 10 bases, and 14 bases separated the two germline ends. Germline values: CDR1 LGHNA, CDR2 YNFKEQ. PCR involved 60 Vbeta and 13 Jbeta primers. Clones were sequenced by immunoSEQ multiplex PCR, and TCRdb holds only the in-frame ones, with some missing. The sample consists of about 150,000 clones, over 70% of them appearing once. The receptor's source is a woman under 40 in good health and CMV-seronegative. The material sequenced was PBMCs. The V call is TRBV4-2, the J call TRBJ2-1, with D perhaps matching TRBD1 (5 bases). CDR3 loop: CASSRRASPEQFF. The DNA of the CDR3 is TGTGCCAGCAGCCGCAGGGCCAGCCCGGAGCAGTTCTTC.